This entry is about one T cell receptor beta chain. Its cognate antigen is unknown. These data belong to a study of T cell responses to AZD1222 COVID-19 vaccine. Study results and limitations: Repertoires were obtained only post-peak T cell response. Reportedly, close to half of spike-specific TCRs are directed against unmutated variant regions.

From germline, CDR1 is SGHTS and CDR2 YDEGEE. V was trimmed by 0 bases and J by 10 bases, leaving 16 bases between them. The CDR3 contains 14 residues. Libraries were prepared by immunoSEQ multiplex PCR; TCRdb keeps only in-frame clonotypes and omits some of them. The sample lists about 120,000 clones; approximately 85% were seen once. The clonotype was recovered from an adult in good health. The input for sequencing was peripheral blood, taken on day 0 of MenACWY control vaccination. V usage is TRBV5-8 and J usage is TRBJ1-2; no clear D. The DNA of the CDR3 is TGTGCCAGCAGCTTGGCCCTAGGGTCGTCTGTCTACACCTTC. This encodes CASSLALGSSVYTF. Full variable domain (missing parts from reference TRBV5-8 and TRBJ1-2): EAGVTQSPTHLIKTRGQQATLRCSPISGHTSVYWYQQALGLGLQFLLWYDEGEERNRGNFPPRFSGRQFPNYSSELNVNALELEDSALYLCASSLALGSSVYTFGSGTRLTVV.